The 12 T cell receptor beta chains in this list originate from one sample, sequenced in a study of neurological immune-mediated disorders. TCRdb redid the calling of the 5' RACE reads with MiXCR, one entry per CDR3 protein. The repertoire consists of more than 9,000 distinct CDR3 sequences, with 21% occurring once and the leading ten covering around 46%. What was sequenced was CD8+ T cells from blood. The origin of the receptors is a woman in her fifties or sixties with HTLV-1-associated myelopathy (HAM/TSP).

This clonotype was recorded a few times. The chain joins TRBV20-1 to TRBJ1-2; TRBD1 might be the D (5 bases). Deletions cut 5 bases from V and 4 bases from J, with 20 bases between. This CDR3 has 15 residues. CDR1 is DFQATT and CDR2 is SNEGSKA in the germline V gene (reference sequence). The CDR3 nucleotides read TGCAGTGCTGGCCTCGGGGGGGTGTTGGGCTATGGCTACACCTTC. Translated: CSAGLGGVLGYGYTF.

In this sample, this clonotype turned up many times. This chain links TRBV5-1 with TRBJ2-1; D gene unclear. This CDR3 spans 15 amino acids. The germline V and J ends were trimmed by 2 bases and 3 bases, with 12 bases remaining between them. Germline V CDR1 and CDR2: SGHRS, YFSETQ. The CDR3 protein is CASSFGRWVYNEQFF. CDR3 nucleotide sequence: TGCGCCAGCAGCTTTGGACGGTGGGTCTACAATGAGCAGTTCTTC.

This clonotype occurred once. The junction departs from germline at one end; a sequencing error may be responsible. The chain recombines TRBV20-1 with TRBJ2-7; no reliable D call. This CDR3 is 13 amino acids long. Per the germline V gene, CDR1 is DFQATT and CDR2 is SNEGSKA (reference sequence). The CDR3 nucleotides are TGTAGTGCTCACCAGTTTTGCTCCTACGAGCAGTACTTC. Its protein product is CSAHQFCSYEQYF.

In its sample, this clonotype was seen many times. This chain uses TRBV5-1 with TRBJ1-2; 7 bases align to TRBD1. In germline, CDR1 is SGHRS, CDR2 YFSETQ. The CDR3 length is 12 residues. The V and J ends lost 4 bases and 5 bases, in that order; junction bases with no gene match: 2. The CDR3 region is CASSTTGYGYTF. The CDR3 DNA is TGCGCCAGCAGCACGACAGGGTATGGCTACACCTTC.

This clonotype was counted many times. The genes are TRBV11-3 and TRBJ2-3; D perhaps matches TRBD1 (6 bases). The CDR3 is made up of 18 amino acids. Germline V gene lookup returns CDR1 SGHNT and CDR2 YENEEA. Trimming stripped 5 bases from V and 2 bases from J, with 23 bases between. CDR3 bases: TGTGCCAGCAGCAGACCCCCTTACCCGGACAGAAACACAGATACGCAGTATTTT. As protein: CASSRPPYPDRNTDTQYF.

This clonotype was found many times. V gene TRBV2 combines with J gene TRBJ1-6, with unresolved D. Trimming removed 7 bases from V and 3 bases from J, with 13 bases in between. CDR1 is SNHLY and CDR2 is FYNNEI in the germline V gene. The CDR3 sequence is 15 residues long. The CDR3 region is CASILEGSYNSPLHF. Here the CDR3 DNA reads TGTGCCAGCATTCTCGAGGGTAGCTATAATTCACCCCTCCACTTT.

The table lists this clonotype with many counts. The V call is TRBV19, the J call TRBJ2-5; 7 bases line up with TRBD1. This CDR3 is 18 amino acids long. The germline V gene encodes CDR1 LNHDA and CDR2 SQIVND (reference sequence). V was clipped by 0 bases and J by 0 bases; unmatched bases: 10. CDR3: CASSIENRQGPYQETQYF. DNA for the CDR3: TGTGCCAGTAGTATAGAGAACCGACAGGGACCGTACCAAGAGACCCAGTACTTC.

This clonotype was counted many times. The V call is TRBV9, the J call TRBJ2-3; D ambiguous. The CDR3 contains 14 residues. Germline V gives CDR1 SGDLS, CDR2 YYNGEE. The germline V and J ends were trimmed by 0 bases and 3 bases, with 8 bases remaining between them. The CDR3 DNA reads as TGTGCCAGCAGCGTAGGAGGTAGAACAGATACGCAGTATTTT. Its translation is CASSVGGRTDTQYF.

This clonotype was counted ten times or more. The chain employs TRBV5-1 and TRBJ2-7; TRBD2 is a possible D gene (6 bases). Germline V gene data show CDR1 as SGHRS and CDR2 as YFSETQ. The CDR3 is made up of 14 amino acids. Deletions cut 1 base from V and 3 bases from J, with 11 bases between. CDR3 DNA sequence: TGCGCCAGCAGCTTGTGGAGGGATCACTACGAGCAGTACTTC. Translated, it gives CASSLWRDHYEQYF.

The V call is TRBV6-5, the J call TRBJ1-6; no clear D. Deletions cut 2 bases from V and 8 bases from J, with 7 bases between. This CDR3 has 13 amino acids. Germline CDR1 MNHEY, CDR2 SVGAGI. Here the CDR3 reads CASSYTRDSPLHF. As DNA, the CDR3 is TGTGCCAGCAGTTACACGAGGGATTCACCCCTCCACTTT.

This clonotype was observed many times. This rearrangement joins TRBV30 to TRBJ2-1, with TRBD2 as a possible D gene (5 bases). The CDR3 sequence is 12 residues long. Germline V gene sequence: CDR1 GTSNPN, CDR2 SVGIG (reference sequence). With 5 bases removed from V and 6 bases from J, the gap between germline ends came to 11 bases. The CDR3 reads CAWGTRTNEQFF. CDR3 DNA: TGTGCCTGGGGAACTAGGACCAATGAGCAGTTCTTC.

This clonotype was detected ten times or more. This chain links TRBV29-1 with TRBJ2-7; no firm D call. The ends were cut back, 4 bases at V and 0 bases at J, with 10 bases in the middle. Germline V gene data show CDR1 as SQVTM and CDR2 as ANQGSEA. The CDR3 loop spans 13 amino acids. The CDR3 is CSVVPRSSYEQYF. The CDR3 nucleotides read TGCAGCGTTGTTCCCAGGAGCTCCTACGAGCAGTACTTC.